This is a list of T cell receptor beta chains from one sample in a study of response to subunit inactivated influenza vaccine. TCRdb independently ran MiXCR on the RT-PCR reads; one entry per CDR3 protein. The table shows 250,000 to 350,000 distinct CDR3 sequences, with 20% to 25% occurring only once. Sequencing was performed on PBMCs from blood, taken about 19 months after vaccination. The receptors shown here come from a man aged 50 to 75 who received an inactivated influenza vaccine. CDR3s leave out the opening cysteine and the closing phenylalanine or tryptophan.

TRBV7-9	TRBJ1-1	11	ASWSNMNTEAF
TRBV4-1	TRBJ1-1	13	ASSPSGGVWTEAF
TRBV10-3	TRBJ1-1	11	AISESMNTEAF
TRBV7-2	TRBJ2-5	14	ASSLLGSGGSETQY
TRBV6-2/TRBV6-3	TRBJ1-1	13	ASSQLRGRNTEAF
TRBV29-1	TRBJ1-6	14	SVEPRTGSQNSPLH
TRBV14	TRBJ1-1	13	ASSLGQGAGTEAF
TRBV10-3	TRBJ1-1	14	AISNRVSEADTEAF
TRBV5-1	TRBJ1-6	12	ASSREAYNSPLH
TRBV20-1	TRBJ1-2	12	SAPTGAQIGGYT
TRBV29-1	TRBJ2-5	9	SVVYGETQY
TRBV20-1	TRBJ2-7	13	SARPLAGGTYEQY
TRBV6-2/TRBV6-3	TRBJ1-2	12	ASSYSRPLGRYT
TRBV18	TRBJ1-1	11	ASSPPGGTEAF
TRBV7-2	TRBJ1-3	13	ASSFPAATLNTIY
TRBV11-2	TRBJ2-3	17	ASSFTPILDQDGADTQY
TRBV5-1	TRBJ2-5	13	ASSLISGGEETQY
TRBV7-2	TRBJ2-7	11	ASRGQSSYEQY
TRBV12-3/TRBV12-4	TRBJ1-1	11	ASSYTGDTEAF
TRBV20-1	TRBJ1-4	11	SARGPTNEKLF
TRBV12-3/TRBV12-4	TRBJ2-7	12	ASSPGQGVNEQY
TRBV20-1	TRBJ1-5	11	SASDRYNQPQH
TRBV4-2	TRBJ2-5	14	ASSQGSGPSQETQY
TRBV5-4	TRBJ2-7	11	ASSTPEGSEQY
TRBV5-1	TRBJ2-5	15	ASSWTSGREYQETQY
TRBV10-3	TRBJ2-3	13	AISESLAGVDTQY
TRBV20-1	TRBJ1-1	9	SAKDPVKAF
TRBV20-1	TRBJ2-1	11	SARVASINEQF
TRBV2	TRBJ1-2	12	ASSSDGDGYGYT
TRBV10-2	TRBJ1-2	11	ASSERGYYGYT
TRBV28	TRBJ1-4	14	ASSSGVSTTNEKLF
TRBV6-2/TRBV6-3	TRBJ2-7	9	ASTDTYEQY
TRBV20-1	TRBJ2-7	11	SANRHSSYEQY
TRBV20-1	TRBJ2-5	11	SARAPAQETQY
TRBV7-9	TRBJ2-1	12	ASSVRVLGDEQF
TRBV11-2	TRBJ2-6	18	ASSEGGLGTYTRGANVLT
TRBV6-1	TRBJ2-5	12	ASSKTSGWETQY
TRBV25-1	TRBJ1-1	10	ASSELDRVAF
TRBV12-3/TRBV12-4	TRBJ2-4	12	ASSLWDRENIQY
TRBV5-6	TRBJ2-1	13	ASSPGFSGMDEQF
TRBV5-1	TRBJ1-4	13	ASNRGGSINEKLF
TRBV6-1	TRBJ2-1	12	ASGLVGSYNEQF
TRBV20-1	TRBJ1-2	13	SAPGTGGTQAGYT
TRBV12-3/TRBV12-4	TRBJ2-7	12	ASSWREATYEQY
TRBV7-9	TRBJ1-6	15	ASSFPDRDNYNSPLH
TRBV28	TRBJ1-2	12	ASTRDRVVYGYT
TRBV6-1	TRBJ2-7	14	ASRPLGSRESYEQY
TRBV5-1	TRBJ2-1	14	ASRPSLASRVNEQF
TRBV5-1	TRBJ2-7	11	ASSFTQGYEQY
TRBV4-1	TRBJ1-2	12	ASSQLDRDYGYT
TRBV10-3	TRBJ1-2	15	AISDTLRQSSNYGYT
TRBV12-2	TRBJ2-7	12	ASRLRDWDYEQY
TRBV4-3	TRBJ2-2	16	ASSQDVTSWVNTGELF
TRBV12-3/TRBV12-4	TRBJ2-5	12	ASSLGEGGKTQY
TRBV12-3/TRBV12-4	TRBJ2-1	13	ASSPWGDSVGEQF
TRBV6-1	TRBJ2-1	12	ASSRPGSYNEQF
TRBV6-5	TRBJ2-1	9	ASELGNEQF
TRBV6-1	TRBJ2-3	13	ASNPTGALADTQY
TRBV20-1	TRBJ1-5	11	SARVLGGQPQH